Below, 2 T cell receptor beta chains from the same sample are listed, as sequenced in a study of T cell responses to AZD1222 COVID-19 vaccine. The table came from immunoSEQ multiplex PCR; TCRdb's copy has only in-frame clones and leaves some out. Of 150,000 to 200,000 clones in the sample, 85% to 95% are singletons; the top ten hold around 1.3%. The material sequenced was peripheral blood, taken on day 0 of AZD1222 vaccination. All receptors derive from an adult in good health.

The V and J genes are TRBV19 and TRBJ1-1; maybe TRBD1 (5 bases). Germline loops: CDR1 LNHDA, CDR2 SQIVND (reference sequence). Trimming removed 1 base from V and 6 bases from J, with 12 bases in between. The CDR3 length is 14 residues. In DNA form, the CDR3 reads TGTGCCAGTAGTATAGTCGGCAGGGACTCTGAAGCTTTCTTT. It yields the protein CASSIVGRDSEAFF.

The CDR3 DNA reads as TGTGCCAGTAGTATAGCCTCCAGGGGGAGCTCCTACGAGCAGTACTTC. It encodes CASSIASRGSSYEQYF. This chain uses TRBV19 with TRBJ2-7; 7 nucleotides match TRBD1. There are 16 residues in the CDR3. Germline trimming cut 1 base from V and 0 bases from J; bases unmatched to any gene: 6. Germline CDR1 is LNHDA and CDR2 is SQIVND (reference sequence).